This T cell receptor beta chain was sequenced during a study of cytomegalovirus exposure and HLA in healthy donors. Overall study results and limits: Cytomegalovirus association was assigned to about 180 TCR beta chains. Rarity characterized most TCR sequences, yet some public TCRs appeared in many donors. About 87% or about 30% of the time was how often most TCR beta V segments were productive, according to an earlier analysis.

Each donor's status was that of a healthy bone marrow donor. The table lists this clone with a few counts. Its cognate antigen is unknown. This CDR3 has 16 amino acids. Germline V CDR1 and CDR2: SGHRS, YFSETQ. V dropped 4 bases and J dropped 1; count of bases not matched to a gene: 8. Primers: 60 Vbeta forward and 13 Jbeta reverse. The data were produced by immunoSEQ multiplex PCR, yet TCRdb's version contains in-frame clones alone and is incomplete. The sample contains fewer than 150,000 clones, roughly 14% of which appear only once. The sequencing sample was made of PBMCs. The rearrangement links TRBV5-1 to TRBJ2-3; 8 nucleotides align to TRBD2. The sequence was collected from a woman aged 18-30 years in good health and CMV-seronegative. CDR3 protein: CASSRSSGRGTDTQYF. The CDR3 DNA follows: TGCGCCAGCAGCCGTTCTAGCGGGCGCGGCACAGATACGCAGTATTTT.